A selection of T cell receptor beta chains follows, all from one sample in a study of T cell repertoires in cytomegalovirus infection. Each CDR3 protein gets one entry after TCRdb re-called the reads with MiXCR. The top ten hold approximately 78% of the sample, which has approximately 100,000 distinct CDR3 sequences, about 28% seen once. No antigens are known for them. Material: CD8+ T cells from cultured PBMCs, obtained from culture after CMV antigen stimulation. All receptors derive from a human donor in good health (CMV status not recorded). Some clones in this sample may be carry-over from other donors' samples. CDR3s include the opening cysteine and the closing phenylalanine or tryptophan. D genes are given only for firm matches. A clone size is listed for some rows: how often the clone was seen (once, few, many), or a class if it is expanded.

clone size: few; V gene: TRBV27; D gene: .; J gene: TRBJ1-5; CDR3 DNA: TGTGCCAGCAGATCGGGGGCCTATAGCAATCAGCCCCAGCATTTT; CDR3 protein: CASRSGAYSNQPQHF
clone size: few; V gene: TRBV5-1; D gene: .; J gene: TRBJ2-7; CDR3 DNA: TGCGCCAGCAGCAATGGGTTTTCCTACGAGCAGTACTTC; CDR3 protein: CASSNGFSYEQYF
clone size: few; V gene: TRBV15; D gene: TRBD2; J gene: TRBJ2-3; CDR3 DNA: TGTGCCACCAGCAGAGTTTTCTTGGGAAGCGGGGGGGCGGATACGCAGTATTTT; CDR3 protein: CATSRVFLGSGGADTQYF
clone size: .; V gene: TRBV7-2; D gene: TRBD2; J gene: TRBJ2-5; CDR3 DNA: TGTGCCAGCAGCTTATTTGGGGGGGTAGAGACCCAGTACTTC; CDR3 protein: CASSLFGGVETQYF
clone size: few; V gene: TRBV19; D gene: .; J gene: TRBJ1-1; CDR3 DNA: TGTGCCAGTAGTATGACCGTGAACACTGAAGCTTTCTTT; CDR3 protein: CASSMTVNTEAFF
clone size: .; V gene: TRBV3-1; D gene: .; J gene: TRBJ2-7; CDR3 DNA: TGTGCCAGCAGCCCGCTGACAGTCTCCTACGAGCAGTACTTC; CDR3 protein: CASSPLTVSYEQYF
clone size: .; V gene: TRBV19; D gene: .; J gene: TRBJ1-4; CDR3 DNA: TGTGCCAGTAGTGCTTACAGTGGAACTAATGAAAAACTGTTTTTT; CDR3 protein: CASSAYSGTNEKLFF
clone size: .; V gene: TRBV9; D gene: .; J gene: TRBJ1-6; CDR3 DNA: TGTGCCAGCAGCCCGACGGACGGAAAGAATTCACCCCTCCACTTT; CDR3 protein: CASSPTDGKNSPLHF
clone size: .; V gene: TRBV7-2; D gene: TRBD1; J gene: TRBJ2-1; CDR3 DNA: TGTGCCAGCAGCTTGGACTTCGCAGGGTACAGGGGAAATGAGCAGTTCTTC; CDR3 protein: CASSLDFAGYRGNEQFF
clone size: .; V gene: TRBV27; D gene: TRBD2; J gene: TRBJ2-3; CDR3 DNA: TGTGCCAGCGCGATGACTAGCGGTACAGATACGCAGTATTTT; CDR3 protein: CASAMTSGTDTQYF
clone size: many; V gene: TRBV2; D gene: TRBD2; J gene: TRBJ2-3; CDR3 DNA: TGTGCCAGCAGTGAAGATAGCGGGGAGACAAGGAAGTATTTT; CDR3 protein: CASSEDSGETRKYF
clone size: many; V gene: TRBV7-8; D gene: .; J gene: TRBJ1-4; CDR3 DNA: TGTGCCAGCAGCTTAGCGGGAGCTACTAATGAAAAACTGTTTTTT; CDR3 protein: CASSLAGATNEKLFF
clone size: .; V gene: TRBV7-9; D gene: .; J gene: TRBJ1-1; CDR3 DNA: TGTGCCAGCAGCGCTGACACCCTGAACACTGAAGCTTTCTTT; CDR3 protein: CASSADTLNTEAFF
clone size: few; V gene: TRBV19; D gene: TRBD1; J gene: TRBJ1-1; CDR3 DNA: TGTGCCAGTAGTAGAGGGACAGGATTGAACACTGAAGCTTTCTTT; CDR3 protein: CASSRGTGLNTEAFF
clone size: .; V gene: TRBV7-9; D gene: TRBD2; J gene: TRBJ2-1; CDR3 DNA: TGTGCCAGCAGCCCATCGGGGGGGGGGACCTACAATGAGCAGTTCTTC; CDR3 protein: CASSPSGGGTYNEQFF